These 13 T cell receptor beta chains were sequenced from one sample in a study of T cell responses to AZD1222 COVID-19 vaccine. The protocol was immunoSEQ multiplex PCR, while the TCRdb copy is restricted to in-frame clones and leaves out a portion. The sample yields roughly 120,000 clones, 70% to 90% seen once. The sequencing used peripheral blood, collected on day 0 of AZD1222 vaccination. The origin of the receptors is an adult in good health.

In its sample, this clone was seen once. The V call is TRBV19, the J call TRBJ2-7; 14 bases match TRBD2. Germline-derived CDR1 and CDR2 are LNHDA and SQIVND (reference sequence). The V gene end was trimmed by 4 bases and the J gene end by 3 bases; junction bases not matched to a gene: 14. The CDR3 contains 19 residues. The CDR3 region has the DNA TGTGCCAGTAGTAACCCCGGGACTAGCGGGAGCAACAGCGGCTACGAGCAGTACTTC. Its protein product is CASSNPGTSGSNSGYEQYF.

In this sample, this clone turned up once. Here the CDR3 reads CASSPRWGGRSANTGELFF. The CDR3 region has the DNA TGTGCCAGCAGCCCGAGGTGGGGCGGGAGGTCGGCGAACACCGGGGAGCTGTTTTTT. V and J are TRBV4-2 and TRBJ2-2; 8 nucleotides match TRBD2. Trimming at V came to 4 bases and at J to 0 bases, leaving 13 bases not matched to a gene. CDR1 and CDR2 from the germline V gene are LGHNA and YNFKEQ. CDR3 size: 19 residues.

This clone has at least ten counts. This sample includes further DNA sequences coding for the same CDR3. The CDR3 reads CASREGLSYEQYF. The CDR3, as DNA: TGTGCCAGCAGGGAGGGACTGTCCTACGAGCAGTACTTC. This chain uses TRBV7-9 with TRBJ2-7, with TRBD2 as a possible D gene (6 bases). V was shortened by 6 bases and J by 1 base, with 10 bases between the two germline ends. Germline values: CDR1 SEHNR, CDR2 FQNEAQ (reference sequence). The CDR3 contains 13 residues.

The chain has TRBV25-1 and TRBJ2-2; the match to TRBD1 covers 10 bases. V shed 2 bases and J 6 bases; nucleotides not matched to a gene: 9. CDR3 length: 17 residues. Germline assignment: CDR1 MGHDK and CDR2 SYGVNS. The CDR3 reads CASSEKPSDRGPGELFF. CDR3 in DNA: TGTGCCAGCAGTGAAAAACCCTCCGACAGGGGGCCCGGGGAGCTGTTTTTT.

V usage is TRBV6-5 and J usage is TRBJ2-3; D is possibly TRBD1 (5 bases). Germline-derived CDR1 and CDR2 are MNHEY and SVGAGI. CDR3 length: 14 amino acids. CDR3 nucleotides: TGTGTCACTACCCCGGCAGGGCCAACAGATACGCAGTATTTT. Protein: CVTTPAGPTDTQYF.

The chain combines TRBV11-2 with TRBJ2-1, with no clear D. The germline V gene has CDR1 SGHAT and CDR2 FQNNGV. There are 13 residues in the CDR3. The germline V and J ends were trimmed by 4 bases and 9 bases, with 13 bases remaining between them. The CDR3 sequence: CASSSSVSGEQFF. The CDR3 DNA reads as TGTGCCAGCAGCTCCTCCGTGAGTGGTGAGCAGTTCTTC. Using reference TRBV11-2 and TRBJ2-1 for the parts outside the CDR3, the full variable domain is EAGVAQSPRYKIIEKRQSVAFWCNPISGHATLYWYQQILGQGPKLLIQFQNNGVVDDSQLPKDRFSAERLKGVDSTLKIQPAKLEDSAVYLCASSSSVSGEQFFGPGTRLTVL.

The chain employs TRBV7-2 and TRBJ1-2; D perhaps matches TRBD1 (5 bases). Germline V lookup: CDR1 SGHTA, CDR2 FQGNSA. V was clipped by 3 bases and J by 6 bases, with 11 bases between them. There are 13 residues in the CDR3. CDR3: CASSFNRIDGYTF. The DNA for the CDR3 is TGTGCCAGCAGCTTTAACAGGATCGATGGCTACACCTTC.

The rearrangement uses TRBV7-2 and TRBJ1-3, with D unresolved. V lost 2 bases and J lost 0, with 11 bases in between. Germline V gives CDR1 SGHTA, CDR2 FQGNSA. CDR3 length: 16 amino acids. The CDR3 region has the DNA TGTGCCAGCAGCTTATGGGCCGGAAGCTCTGGAAACACCATATATTTT. This gives the protein CASSLWAGSSGNTIYF.

This sequence joins TRBV7-8 and TRBJ1-3; 7 nucleotides align to TRBD1. In germline, CDR1 is SGHVS, CDR2 FQNEAQ. CDR3 length: 17 residues. V was pared by 3 bases and J by 1 base, with 9 bases of the junction left unmatched. The CDR3 reads CASSFTLDRSSGNTIYF. Here the CDR3 DNA reads TGTGCCAGCAGCTTTACTCTGGACAGGTCGTCTGGAAACACCATATATTTT.

This rearrangement joins TRBV5-6 to TRBJ1-2; 8 bases are a match to TRBD1. The CDR3 totals 17 residues. J lost 4 bases, V lost 2 bases, and 13 bases had no gene match. In germline, CDR1 is SGHDT, CDR2 YYEEEE. The CDR3 nucleotides read TGTGCCAGCAGCTTCCCCCCTCCGACAGGGGAGCGCTATGGCTACACCTTC. Amino acid sequence: CASSFPPPTGERYGYTF. Together with reference TRBV5-6 and TRBJ1-2, the CDR3 gives the full variable domain: DAGVTQSPTHLIKTRGQQVTLRCSPKSGHDTVSWYQQALGQGPQFIFQYYEEEERQRGNFPDRFSGHQFPNYSSELNVNALLLGDSALYLCASSFPPPTGERYGYTFGSGTRLTVV.

This clone was observed once. The chain is built from TRBV7-2 and TRBJ1-2; D uncertain. Germline CDR1 reads SGHTA; CDR2 reads FQGNSA. This CDR3 region has 19 residues. V was pared by 4 bases and J by 0 bases, with 24 bases between. CDR3 coding DNA: TGTGCCAGCAGCTACAGACAACCGGTCAGCCTGACGTCTAACTATGGCTACACCTTC. This encodes CASSYRQPVSLTSNYGYTF.

The chain has TRBV5-1 and TRBJ2-7; 13 bases agree with TRBD2. The CDR3 is made up of 18 amino acids. Germline trimming cut 0 bases from V and 3 bases from J; bases unmatched to any gene: 9. In germline, CDR1 is SGHRS, CDR2 YFSETQ. The CDR3 sequence: CASSLGLAGGPGFYEQYF. DNA for the CDR3: TGCGCCAGCAGCTTGGGACTAGCGGGGGGTCCAGGGTTCTACGAGCAGTACTTC.

The J gene is TRBJ2-1, the V gene TRBV9; D is undetermined. Germline CDR1 is SGDLS and CDR2 is YYNGEE. CDR3 length: 12 residues. Trimming cost V 4 bases and J 7 bases, with 9 bases left between them. CDR3 nucleotides: TGTGCCAGCAGCCCGGACGGTAATGAGCAGTTCTTC. Its translation is CASSPDGNEQFF. Using reference TRBV9 and TRBJ2-1 for the parts outside the CDR3, the full variable domain is DSGVTQTPKHLITATGQRVTLRCSPRSGDLSVYWYQQSLDQGLQFLIQYYNGEERAKGNILERFSAQQFPDLHSELNLSSLELGDSALYFCASSPDGNEQFFGPGTRLTVL.